A selection of T cell receptor beta chains follows, all from one sample in a study of T cell changes during pregnancy in multiple sclerosis. TCRdb keeps only in-frame clones here, not all; method: immunoSEQ multiplex PCR. The sample holds 70,000 to 95,000 clones, around 93% seen once. Here the sequenced sample was peripheral blood, taken in the third trimester of pregnancy. Receptor source: a female donor with multiple sclerosis, enrolled in a pregnancy study. The CDR3 runs from the conserved cysteine through the conserved F or W. A D gene is named only where the DNA matches it firmly. Only some rows state a clone size, as once, few, many or a class for expanded clones.

abundance	v_gene	d_gene	len	j_gene	CDR3nt	CDR3aa
NA	TRBV7-2	NA	12	TRBJ2-7	TGTGCCAGCAGCTTCCAGGGTTACGAGCAGTACTTC	CASSFQGYEQYF
NA	TRBV19	NA	12	TRBJ1-1	TGTGCCAGTACAAAAATGAACACTGAAGCTTTCTTT	CASTKMNTEAFF
once	TRBV5-6	TRBD2	16	TRBJ2-1	TGTGCCAGCAGCCCCGGGACTAGCGGGAGTTACGGTGAGCAGTTCTTC	CASSPGTSGSYGEQFF
NA	TRBV7-2	NA	16	TRBJ2-5	TGTGCCAGCACCCCCCGGCCCGGGGGGCTGGGGGAGACCCAGTACTTC	CASTPRPGGLGETQYF
NA	TRBV4-3	TRBD1	17	TRBJ1-2	TGCGCCAGCAGCCAGTTCGTATCGGGACAGGGAAACTATGGCTACACCTTC	CASSQFVSGQGNYGYTF
NA	TRBV5-1	NA	17	TRBJ2-7	TGCGCCAGCAGCCTCTGGGGGCTAGCGGACCACTCCTACGAGCAGTACTTC	CASSLWGLADHSYEQYF
NA	TRBV7-2	NA	12	TRBJ2-7	TGTGCCAGCAGTTTGACTAGCTACGAGCAGTACTTC	CASSLTSYEQYF
NA	TRBV5-1	NA	14	TRBJ2-5	TGCGCCAGCAGCTTGGGGTCAGACCAAGAGACCCAGTACTTC	CASSLGSDQETQYF
NA	TRBV29-1	TRBD2	15	TRBJ2-3	TGCAGCATTACCGGGACTAGCGGGATAACAGATACGCAGTATTTT	CSITGTSGITDTQYF
NA	TRBV5-1	NA	16	TRBJ2-6	TGCGCCAGCAGAGGTCGGGAGTCTCCTGGGGCCAACGTCCTGACTTTC	CASRGRESPGANVLTF
few	TRBV28	NA	14	TRBJ1-2	TGTGCCAGCAGTTTATGGCAGGGTAACTATGGCTACACCTTC	CASSLWQGNYGYTF
NA	TRBV5-1	TRBD1	16	TRBJ1-1	TGCGCCAGCAGCTCCACGACAGGGGAGTCGAACACTGAAGCTTTCTTT	CASSSTTGESNTEAFF
NA	TRBV6-5	TRBD2	12	TRBJ2-7	TGTGCCAGCGCGGGAGTTAGGTACGAGCAGTACTTC	CASAGVRYEQYF
NA	TRBV6-5	NA	14	TRBJ2-1	TGTGCCAGCAGTCCCCGAGGTAGCTTACATGAGCAGTTCTTC	CASSPRGSLHEQFF